These 14 T cell receptor beta chains share one sample of origin, sequenced in a study of T cell responses to AZD1222 COVID-19 vaccine (dated by TCRdb to 2020 to 2022). Read against the paper, the sample's time point label means: baseline before first vaccination. The receptor library was made with the immunoSEQ multiplex PCR assay. Imported from immuneACCESS, the table was reduced by TCRdb to in-frame sequences with V and J called. These copies leave out some clones; in studies compared against another copy, an unresolved V gene accounts for under half, and the cause of the remainder is not known. In this sample the table shows around 97,000 clones, around 92% of which occur a single time. The ten top clones hold about 41% of the sample. The sample here was peripheral blood, taken on day 0 of AZD1222 vaccination. The receptors here all came from an adult in good health.

This rearrangement joins TRBV1 to TRBJ2-1. TRBV1 is designated a pseudogene. The CDR3 runs to 15 residues. The CDR3 reads CTSTRTANQDNEQFF. CDR3 DNA: TGCACCAGCACTCGGACGGCGAATCAAGACAATGAGCAGTTCTTC.

This chain links TRBV3-1 (or the pseudogene TRBV3-2) with TRBJ2-7; TRBD1 aligns across 8 bases. V lost 3 bases and J lost 5; bases outside the gene matches: 6. The CDR3 covers 14 residues. CDR1 and CDR2 from the germline V gene are LGHDT and YNNKEL (reference sequence). The CDR3 loop reads CASSHSDRADEQYF. CDR3 coding DNA: TGTGCCAGCAGCCACTCGGACAGGGCGGACGAGCAGTACTTC.

The chain is built from TRBV2 and TRBJ1-5; D uncertain. Trimming removed 6 bases from V and 7 bases from J, with 7 bases in between. The CDR3 has 11 residues. Germline CDR1 and CDR2: SNHLY and FYNNEI. CDR3 amino acids: CASSSGQPQHF. DNA of the CDR3: TGTGCCAGCAGCAGTGGGCAGCCCCAGCATTTT.

The J gene is TRBJ1-1, the V gene TRBV5-5; the match to TRBD1 covers 8 bases. J gave up 5 bases and V 0 bases, and 9 bases lay outside the gene matches. This CDR3 comprises 16 residues. Looked up from germline, CDR1 is SGHKS and CDR2 is YYEKEE (reference sequence). The CDR3 is CASSLAEYRGETEAFF. The CDR3 bases are TGTGCCAGCAGCTTGGCCGAATACAGGGGGGAGACTGAAGCTTTCTTT.

The chain links TRBV20-1 to TRBJ2-7; D gene ambiguous. Trimming pared 7 bases from V and 0 bases from J, leaving 7 bases between. Germline values: CDR1 DFQATT, CDR2 SNEGSKA (reference sequence). CDR3 size: 11 residues. The CDR3 nucleotides read TGCAGTGTTGTCCTCTCCTACGAGCAGTACTTC. This translates into CSVVLSYEQYF.

The chain uses TRBV2 and TRBJ1-4; TRBD1 might be the D (5 bases). Germline values: CDR1 SNHLY, CDR2 FYNNEI. V lost 3 bases, J lost 3 bases, and 11 bases lay in between. The CDR3 loop spans 15 amino acids. The CDR3 protein is CASSDRGLANEKLFF. For the CDR3, the DNA is TGTGCCAGCAGTGATAGGGGTCTAGCTAATGAAAAACTGTTTTTT.

J is TRBJ1-6 and V is TRBV19, with unresolved D. The CDR3 extends over 14 amino acids. CDR1 is LNHDA, CDR2 SQIVND, per germline (reference sequence). V lost 2 bases to trimming and J lost 7 bases, with 9 bases between them. The CDR3 nucleotides read TGTGCCAGTAGTATACAGAAAGGGAATTCACCCCTCCACTTT. It encodes CASSIQKGNSPLHF.

This sequence joins TRBV11-3 and TRBJ2-3; 9 nucleotides align to TRBD1. Germline CDR1 and CDR2: SGHNT and YENEEA. This CDR3 has 16 residues. V lost 5 bases, J lost 1 base, and 7 bases stayed unmatched. This chain's CDR3 is CASSDTDRGRTDTQYF. In DNA, the CDR3 is TGTGCCAGCAGCGATACGGACAGGGGACGCACAGATACGCAGTATTTT.

The V gene is TRBV10-3, the J gene TRBJ2-7; D gene uncertain. V lost 6 bases and J 2 bases, leaving 17 bases between the germline ends. The CDR3 extends over 15 amino acids. In germline, CDR1 is ENHRY, CDR2 SYGVKD. CDR3 protein: CAISPSIGLAYEQYF. CDR3 nucleotides: TGTGCCATCAGCCCATCGATCGGGTTAGCCTACGAGCAGTACTTC.

The chain couples TRBV15 to TRBJ2-3, with 7 bases that match TRBD1. V shed 5 bases, J shed 2 bases, and the junction held 1 base outside the gene matches. CDR3 length: 13 residues. Looked up from germline, CDR1 is LNHNV and CDR2 is YYDKDF (reference sequence). CDR3 nucleotides: TGTGCCACCAGCGGACAGGACACAGATACGCAGTATTTT. As protein: CATSGQDTDTQYF.

The chain employs TRBV11-2 and TRBJ2-7; TRBD2 aligns across 8 bases. Germline CDR1 SGHAT, CDR2 FQNNGV. CDR3 length equals 15 residues. The ends lost 5 bases at V and 5 bases at J; junction bases unmatched: 11. The CDR3, as DNA: TGTGCCAGCAGCCCCCGGGGACTAGGTCTCAACGAGCAGTACTTC. It codes for CASSPRGLGLNEQYF.

The chain uses TRBV27 and TRBJ2-1; D uncertain. Trimming shortened V by 2 bases and J by 7 bases, and 15 bases separated the two germline ends. The CDR3 length is 15 residues. CDR1 and CDR2 from the germline V gene are MNHEY and SMNVEV (reference sequence). CDR3 region: CASSLVGFRWNEQFF. The CDR3 coding sequence is TGTGCCAGCAGTTTAGTCGGCTTTCGGTGGAATGAGCAGTTCTTC.

V and J are TRBV6-6 and TRBJ2-1; maybe TRBD2 (5 bases). Germline CDR1 reads MNHNY; CDR2 reads SVGAGI (reference sequence). Trimming left V 7 bases short and J 8 bases short, with 21 bases between. There are 15 residues in the CDR3. CDR3 residues: CASKTPRAVFDEQFF. In DNA, the CDR3 is TGTGCCAGCAAGACCCCGAGGGCCGTCTTCGATGAGCAGTTCTTC.

The rearrangement links TRBV27 to TRBJ2-2; no firm D call. The CDR3 contains 13 residues. Looked up from germline, CDR1 is MNHEY and CDR2 is SMNVEV (reference sequence). Trimming removed 5 bases from V and 0 bases from J, with 4 bases in between. The CDR3 is CASSLTNTGELFF. CDR3 nucleotides: TGTGCCAGCAGTCTCACGAACACCGGGGAGCTGTTTTTT.